This TCR beta chain was captured by sequencing in a study of memory CD4+ T cells and cytomegalovirus serostatus. The sort gate was single viable CD3+CD4+CD8-CD45RO+ cells for memory CD4+ T cells. Positive selection with CD4 microbeads enriched total CD4+ T cells. Measured with immunoSEQ multiplex PCR; TCRdb has only the in-frame clones, and not every one. Altogether 25,000 to 40,000 clones are present, around 76% being singletons, with the ten largest covering 0.6% to 0.65%. This clone appeared a single time. The origin of this receptor is an adult in good health and CMV-seronegative. Some clones in this sample may be carry-over from other donors' samples. The sequencing input was memory CD4+ T cells from blood.

The CDR3: CASSRDFNEKLFF. The DNA of the CDR3 is TGTGCCAGCAGCCGGGACTTTAATGAAAAACTGTTTTTT. The rearrangement links TRBV6-6 to TRBJ1-4; D perhaps matches TRBD1 (5 bases). The CDR3 extends over 13 amino acids. Germline V gene sequence: CDR1 MNHNY, CDR2 SVGAGI (reference sequence). V lost 6 bases and J 4 bases, leaving 9 bases between the germline ends.